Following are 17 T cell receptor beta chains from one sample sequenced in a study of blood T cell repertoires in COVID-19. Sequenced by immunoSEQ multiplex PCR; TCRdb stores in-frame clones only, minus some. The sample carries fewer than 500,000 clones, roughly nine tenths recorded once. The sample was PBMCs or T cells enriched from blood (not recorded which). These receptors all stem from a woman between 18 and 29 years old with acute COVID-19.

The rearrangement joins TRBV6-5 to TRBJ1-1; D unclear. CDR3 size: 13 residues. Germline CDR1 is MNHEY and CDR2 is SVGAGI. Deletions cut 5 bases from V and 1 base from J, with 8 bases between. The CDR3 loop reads CASSPWRNTEAFF. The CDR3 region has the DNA TGTGCCAGCAGTCCCTGGAGGAACACTGAAGCTTTCTTT.

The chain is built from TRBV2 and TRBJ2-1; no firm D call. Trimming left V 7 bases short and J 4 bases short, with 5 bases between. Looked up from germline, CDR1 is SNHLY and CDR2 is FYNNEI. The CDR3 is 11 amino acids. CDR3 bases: TGTGCCAGCATGCTATACAATGAGCAGTTCTTC. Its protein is CASMLYNEQFF.

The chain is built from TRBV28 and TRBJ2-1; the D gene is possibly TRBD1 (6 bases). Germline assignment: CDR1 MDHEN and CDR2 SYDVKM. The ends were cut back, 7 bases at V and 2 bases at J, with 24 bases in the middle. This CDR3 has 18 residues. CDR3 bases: TGTGCCAGCACCAGCCCCGCAACATCAGGGGTCGCCTACAATGAGCAGTTCTTC. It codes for CASTSPATSGVAYNEQFF.

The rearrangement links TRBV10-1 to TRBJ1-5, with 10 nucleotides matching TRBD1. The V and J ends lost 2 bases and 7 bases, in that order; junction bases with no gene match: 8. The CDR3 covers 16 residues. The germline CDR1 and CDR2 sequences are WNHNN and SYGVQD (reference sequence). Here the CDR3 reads CASSERTGGSAQPQHF. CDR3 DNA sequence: TGCGCCAGCAGTGAGAGGACAGGGGGTTCCGCCCAGCCCCAGCATTTT.

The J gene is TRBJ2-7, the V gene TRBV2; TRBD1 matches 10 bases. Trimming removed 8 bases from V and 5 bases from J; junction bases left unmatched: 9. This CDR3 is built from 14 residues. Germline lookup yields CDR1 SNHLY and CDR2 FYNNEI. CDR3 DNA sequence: TGTGCCAGCGGACCAAGGACAGGGGGAAACGAGCAGTACTTC. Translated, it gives CASGPRTGGNEQYF. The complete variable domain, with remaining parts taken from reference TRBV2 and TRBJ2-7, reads EPEVTQTPSHQVTQMGQEVILRCVPISNHLYFYWYRQILGQKVEFLVSFYNNEISEKSEIFDDQFSVERPDGSNFTLKIRSTKLEDSAMYFCASGPRTGGNEQYFGPGTRLTVT.

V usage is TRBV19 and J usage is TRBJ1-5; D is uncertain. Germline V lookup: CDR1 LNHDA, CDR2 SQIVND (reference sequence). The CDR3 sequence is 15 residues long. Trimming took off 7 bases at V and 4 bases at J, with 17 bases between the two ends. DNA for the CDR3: TGTGCCAGTACCCGCCTCCGGGATTTAAATCAGCCCCAGCATTTT. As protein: CASTRLRDLNQPQHF.

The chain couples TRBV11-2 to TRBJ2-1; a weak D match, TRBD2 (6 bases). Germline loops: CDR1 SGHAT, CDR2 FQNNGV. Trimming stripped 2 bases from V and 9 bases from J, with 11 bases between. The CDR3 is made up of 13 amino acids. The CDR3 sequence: CASSLYQGGEQFF. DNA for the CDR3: TGTGCCAGCAGCTTATACCAGGGAGGTGAGCAGTTCTTC.

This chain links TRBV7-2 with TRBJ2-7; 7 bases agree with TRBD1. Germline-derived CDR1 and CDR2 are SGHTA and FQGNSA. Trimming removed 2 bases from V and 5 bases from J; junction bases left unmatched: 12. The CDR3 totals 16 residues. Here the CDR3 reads CASSLKGQDRDDEQYF. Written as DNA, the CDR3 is TGTGCCAGCAGCTTAAAGGGACAAGACAGGGACGACGAGCAGTACTTC.

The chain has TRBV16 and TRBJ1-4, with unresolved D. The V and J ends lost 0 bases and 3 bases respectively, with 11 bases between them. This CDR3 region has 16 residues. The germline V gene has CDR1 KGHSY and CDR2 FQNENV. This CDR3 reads CASSQSIGEANEKLFF. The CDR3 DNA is TGTGCCAGCAGCCAATCGATTGGAGAAGCTAATGAAAAACTGTTTTTT.

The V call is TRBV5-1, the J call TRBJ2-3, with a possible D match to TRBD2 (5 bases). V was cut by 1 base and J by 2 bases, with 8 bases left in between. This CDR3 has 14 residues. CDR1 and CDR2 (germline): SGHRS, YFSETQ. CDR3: CASSLRDPTDTQYF. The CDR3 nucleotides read TGCGCCAGCAGCTTGCGGGATCCCACAGATACGCAGTATTTT.

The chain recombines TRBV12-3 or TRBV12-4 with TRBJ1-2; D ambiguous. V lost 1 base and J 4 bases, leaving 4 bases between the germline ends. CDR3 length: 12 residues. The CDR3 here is CASSLVLYGYTF. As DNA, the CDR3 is TGTGCCAGCAGTTTAGTCCTCTATGGCTACACCTTC.

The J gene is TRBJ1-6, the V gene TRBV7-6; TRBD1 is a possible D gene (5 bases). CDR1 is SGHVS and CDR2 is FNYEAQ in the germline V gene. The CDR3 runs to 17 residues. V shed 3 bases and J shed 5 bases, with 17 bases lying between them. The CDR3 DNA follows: TGTGCCAGCAGCTTGTTAGGGAGGGGTTTGGATAATTCACCCCTCCACTTT. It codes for CASSLLGRGLDNSPLHF.

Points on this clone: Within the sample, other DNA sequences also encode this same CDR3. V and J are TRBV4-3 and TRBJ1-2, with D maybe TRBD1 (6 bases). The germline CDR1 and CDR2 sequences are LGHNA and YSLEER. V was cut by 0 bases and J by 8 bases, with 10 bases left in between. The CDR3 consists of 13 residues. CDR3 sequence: CASSQDRGGGYTF. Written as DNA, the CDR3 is TGCGCCAGCAGCCAAGACAGGGGCGGAGGCTACACCTTC.

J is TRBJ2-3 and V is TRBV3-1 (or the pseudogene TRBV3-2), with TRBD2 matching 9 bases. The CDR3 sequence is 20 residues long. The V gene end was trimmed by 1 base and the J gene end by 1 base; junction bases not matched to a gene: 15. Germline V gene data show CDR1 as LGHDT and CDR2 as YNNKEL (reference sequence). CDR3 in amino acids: CASSQVARGGRAPGTDTQYF. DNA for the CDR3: TGTGCCAGCAGCCAAGTCGCGCGGGGCGGGAGGGCCCCCGGCACAGATACGCAGTATTTT.

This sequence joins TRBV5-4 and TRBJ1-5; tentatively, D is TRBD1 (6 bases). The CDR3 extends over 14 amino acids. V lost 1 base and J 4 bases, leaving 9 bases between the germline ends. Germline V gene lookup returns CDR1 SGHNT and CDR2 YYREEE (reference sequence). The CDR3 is CASSLQGLNQPQHF. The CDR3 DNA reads TGTGCCAGCAGCTTGCAGGGGCTTAATCAGCCCCAGCATTTT.

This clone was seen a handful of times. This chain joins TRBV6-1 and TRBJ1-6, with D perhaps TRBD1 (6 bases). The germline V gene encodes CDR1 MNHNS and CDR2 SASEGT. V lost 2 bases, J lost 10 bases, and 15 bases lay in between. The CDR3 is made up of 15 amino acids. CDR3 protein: CASSEITGNDSPLHF. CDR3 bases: TGTGCCAGCAGTGAAATTACAGGGAACGACTCACCCCTCCACTTT.

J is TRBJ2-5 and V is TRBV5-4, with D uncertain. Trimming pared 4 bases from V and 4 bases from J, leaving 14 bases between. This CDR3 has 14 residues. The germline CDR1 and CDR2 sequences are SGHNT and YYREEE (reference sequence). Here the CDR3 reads CASSTWQDLETQYF. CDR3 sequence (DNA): TGTGCCAGCAGCACATGGCAGGATTTAGAGACCCAGTACTTC.